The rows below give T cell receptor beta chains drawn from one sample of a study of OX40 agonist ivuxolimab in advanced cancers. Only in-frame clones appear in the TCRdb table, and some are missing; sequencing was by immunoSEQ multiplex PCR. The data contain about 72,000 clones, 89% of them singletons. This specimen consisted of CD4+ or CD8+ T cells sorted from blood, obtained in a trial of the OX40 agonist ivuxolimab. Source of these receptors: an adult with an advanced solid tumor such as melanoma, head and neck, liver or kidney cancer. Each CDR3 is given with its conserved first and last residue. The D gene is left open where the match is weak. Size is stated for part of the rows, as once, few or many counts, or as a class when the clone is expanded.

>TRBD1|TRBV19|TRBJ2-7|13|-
TGTGCCAGAGGACAGGGTCATAGGTACGAGCAGTACTTC
CARGQGHRYEQYF
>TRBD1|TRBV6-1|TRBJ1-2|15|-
TGTGCCAGCAGTGAAAGGGGACAGCCTAGGGTTGGCTACACCTTC
CASSERGQPRVGYTF
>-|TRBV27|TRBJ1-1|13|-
TGTGCCAACCTCCGCCGGGGGGGCACTGAAGCTTTCTTT
CANLRRGGTEAFF
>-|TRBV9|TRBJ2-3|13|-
TGTGCCAGCAGCGTCATTTCCACAGATACGCAGTATTTT
CASSVISTDTQYF
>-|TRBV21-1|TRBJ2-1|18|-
TGTGCCAGCAGCTGTCCGGGACTAGCGGGAGCTACTGACAATGAGCAGTTCTTC
CASSCPGLAGATDNEQFF
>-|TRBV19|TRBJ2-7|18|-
TGTGCCAGTAGTACGAGATATCTAGGGGGTTCCCACACCTACGAGCAGTACTTC
CASSTRYLGGSHTYEQYF
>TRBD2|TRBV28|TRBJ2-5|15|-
TGTGCCAGCAGTTTACAAGCGGGGTGGCAAGAGACCCAGTACTTC
CASSLQAGWQETQYF
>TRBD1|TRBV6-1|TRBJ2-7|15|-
TGTGCCAGCAGTGAGGGCCAGGGGGCAACCTACGAGCAGTACTTC
CASSEGQGATYEQYF
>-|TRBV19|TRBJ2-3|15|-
TGTGCCAGTAGTATAGATTTGGGCTACGCAGATACGCAGTATTTT
CASSIDLGYADTQYF
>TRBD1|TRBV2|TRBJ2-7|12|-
TGTGCCTGCCGGGACAGGGTCCACGAGCAGTACTTC
CACRDRVHEQYF
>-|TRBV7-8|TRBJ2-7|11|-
TGTGCCAGCAGCCTCATCTACGAGCAGTACTTC
CASSLIYEQYF
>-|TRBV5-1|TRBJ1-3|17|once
TGCGCCAGCAGCTTGGCCATAGGGGTCACCTCTGGAAACACCATATATTTT
CASSLAIGVTSGNTIYF
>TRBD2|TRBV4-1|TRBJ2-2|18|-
TGCGCCAGCAGCCAAGACCGACTAGCGGGGGAGGTTGCCGGGGAGCTGTTTTTT
CASSQDRLAGEVAGELFF
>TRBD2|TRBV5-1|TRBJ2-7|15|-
TGCGCCAGCAGCCCGCGAACTAGCGTAACCTACGAGCAGTACTTC
CASSPRTSVTYEQYF
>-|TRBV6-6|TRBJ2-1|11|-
TGTGCCAGCAGTCCCGGGGTGGGTGAGTTCTTC
CASSPGVGEFF
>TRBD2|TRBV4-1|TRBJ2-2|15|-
TGCGCCAGCAGCCAAGGGGGCGGGAGGACCGGGGAGCTGTTTTTT
CASSQGGGRTGELFF
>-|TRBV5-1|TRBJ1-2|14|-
TGCGCCAGCAGCGCCACAGGGACGGGCTATGGCTACACCTTC
CASSATGTGYGYTF